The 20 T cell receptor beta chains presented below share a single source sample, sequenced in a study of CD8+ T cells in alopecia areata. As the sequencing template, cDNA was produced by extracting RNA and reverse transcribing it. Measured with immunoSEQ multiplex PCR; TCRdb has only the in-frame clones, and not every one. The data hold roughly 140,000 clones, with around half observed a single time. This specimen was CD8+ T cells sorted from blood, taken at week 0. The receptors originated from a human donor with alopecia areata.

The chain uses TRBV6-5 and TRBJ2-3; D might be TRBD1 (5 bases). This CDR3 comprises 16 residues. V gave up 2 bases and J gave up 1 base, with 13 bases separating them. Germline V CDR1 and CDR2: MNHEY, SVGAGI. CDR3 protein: CASSYTVGAGTDTQYF. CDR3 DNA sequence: TGTGCCAGCAGTTACACCGTAGGGGCAGGCACAGATACGCAGTATTTT.

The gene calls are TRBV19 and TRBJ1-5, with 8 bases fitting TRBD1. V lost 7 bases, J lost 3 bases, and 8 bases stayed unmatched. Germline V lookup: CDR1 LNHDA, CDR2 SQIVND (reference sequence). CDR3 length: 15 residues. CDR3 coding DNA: TGTGCCAGTAAGACAGGGGATTTCTCCAATCAGCCCCAGCATTTT. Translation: CASKTGDFSNQPQHF.

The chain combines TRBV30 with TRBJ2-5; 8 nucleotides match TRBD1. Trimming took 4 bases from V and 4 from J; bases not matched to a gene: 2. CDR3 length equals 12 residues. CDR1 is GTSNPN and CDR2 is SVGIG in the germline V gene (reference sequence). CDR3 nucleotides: TGTGCCTGGACCGACAGGGGAGAGACCCAGTACTTC. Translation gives CAWTDRGETQYF.

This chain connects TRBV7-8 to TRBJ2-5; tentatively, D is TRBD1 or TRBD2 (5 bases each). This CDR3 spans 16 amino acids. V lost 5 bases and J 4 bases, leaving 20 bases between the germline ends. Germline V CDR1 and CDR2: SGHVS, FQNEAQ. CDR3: CASSPGGGSKVETQYF. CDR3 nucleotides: TGTGCCAGCAGCCCCGGTGGGGGTAGTAAAGTAGAGACCCAGTACTTC.

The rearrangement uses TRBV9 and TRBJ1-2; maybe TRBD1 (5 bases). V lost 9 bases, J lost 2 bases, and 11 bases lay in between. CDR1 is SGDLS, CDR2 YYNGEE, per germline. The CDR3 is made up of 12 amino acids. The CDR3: CATQDTNYGYTF. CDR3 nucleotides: TGTGCCACTCAGGACACGAACTATGGCTACACCTTC.

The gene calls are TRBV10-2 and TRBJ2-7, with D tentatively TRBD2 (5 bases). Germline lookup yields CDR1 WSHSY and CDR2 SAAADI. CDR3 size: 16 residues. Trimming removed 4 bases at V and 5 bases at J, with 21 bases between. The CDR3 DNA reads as TGCGCCAGCAGTGTTATTTTTCGGGGTAGCATCGACGAGCAGTACTTC. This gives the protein CASSVIFRGSIDEQYF.

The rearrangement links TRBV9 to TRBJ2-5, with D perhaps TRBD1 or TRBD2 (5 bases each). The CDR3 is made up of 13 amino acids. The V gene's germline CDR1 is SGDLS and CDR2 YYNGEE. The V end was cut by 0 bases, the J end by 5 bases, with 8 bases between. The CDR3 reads CASSVGQRETQYF. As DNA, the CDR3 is TGTGCCAGCAGCGTAGGACAGCGGGAGACCCAGTACTTC.

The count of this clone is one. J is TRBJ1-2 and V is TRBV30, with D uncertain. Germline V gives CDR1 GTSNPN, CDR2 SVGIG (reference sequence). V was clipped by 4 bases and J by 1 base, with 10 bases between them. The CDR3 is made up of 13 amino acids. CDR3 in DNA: TGTGCCTGGAAAGTAGGGATTAACTATGGCTACACCTTC. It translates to CAWKVGINYGYTF.

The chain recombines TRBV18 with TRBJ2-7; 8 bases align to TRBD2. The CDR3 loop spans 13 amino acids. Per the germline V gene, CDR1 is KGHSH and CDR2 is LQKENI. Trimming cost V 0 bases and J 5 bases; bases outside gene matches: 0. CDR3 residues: CASSPPGGDEQYF. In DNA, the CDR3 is TGTGCCAGCTCACCACCCGGGGGGGACGAGCAGTACTTC.

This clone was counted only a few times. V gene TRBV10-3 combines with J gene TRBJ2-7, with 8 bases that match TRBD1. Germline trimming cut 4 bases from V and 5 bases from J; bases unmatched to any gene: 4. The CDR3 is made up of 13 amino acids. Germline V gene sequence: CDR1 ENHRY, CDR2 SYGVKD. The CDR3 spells CAISGDRFDEQYF. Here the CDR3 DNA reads TGTGCCATCAGTGGGGACAGGTTCGACGAGCAGTACTTC.

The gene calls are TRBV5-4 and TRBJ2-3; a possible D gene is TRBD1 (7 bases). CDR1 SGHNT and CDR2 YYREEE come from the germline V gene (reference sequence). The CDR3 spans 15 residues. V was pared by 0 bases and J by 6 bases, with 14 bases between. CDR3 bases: TGTGCCAGCAGCTTGGGCAGGGGGGCCGGGGATACGCAGTATTTT. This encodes CASSLGRGAGDTQYF. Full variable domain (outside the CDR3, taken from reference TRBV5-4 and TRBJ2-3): ETGVTQSPTHLIKTRGQQVTLRCSSQSGHNTVSWYQQALGQGPQFIFQYYREEENGRGNFPPRFSGLQFPNYSSELNVNALELDDSALYLCASSLGRGAGDTQYFGPGTRLTVL.

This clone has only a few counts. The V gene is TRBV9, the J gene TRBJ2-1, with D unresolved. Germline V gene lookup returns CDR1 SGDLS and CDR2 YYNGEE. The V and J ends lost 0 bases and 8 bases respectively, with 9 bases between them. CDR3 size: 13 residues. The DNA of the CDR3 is TGTGCCAGCAGCGTAGCTTCGGTCGATGAGCAGTTCTTC. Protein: CASSVASVDEQFF.

The chain's CDR3 is CASSLALGSRTNEQFF. The CDR3 DNA reads as TGTGCCAGCAGCTTGGCCCTTGGTTCCCGTACCAATGAGCAGTTCTTC. This rearrangement joins TRBV5-6 to TRBJ2-1; unclear D gene. The germline V gene has CDR1 SGHDT and CDR2 YYEEEE. Trimming left V 0 bases short and J 6 bases short, with 16 bases between. The CDR3 totals 16 residues.

CDR3: CASSASPQLGYGYTF. Written as DNA, the CDR3 is TGTGCCAGCAGCGCCTCCCCACAGCTAGGCTATGGCTACACCTTC. The chain has TRBV9 and TRBJ1-2; D gene ambiguous. Germline CDR1 is SGDLS and CDR2 is YYNGEE. The V end lost 3 bases, the J end lost 4 bases, and 16 bases lay between the germline ends. The length of the CDR3 is 15 residues.

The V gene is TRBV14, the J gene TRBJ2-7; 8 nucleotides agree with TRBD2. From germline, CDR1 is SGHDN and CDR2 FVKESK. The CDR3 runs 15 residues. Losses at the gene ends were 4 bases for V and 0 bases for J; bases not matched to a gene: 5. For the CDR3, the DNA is TGTGCCAGCAGCCTCACTAGCGGCAGCTCCTACGAGCAGTACTTC. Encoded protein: CASSLTSGSSYEQYF.

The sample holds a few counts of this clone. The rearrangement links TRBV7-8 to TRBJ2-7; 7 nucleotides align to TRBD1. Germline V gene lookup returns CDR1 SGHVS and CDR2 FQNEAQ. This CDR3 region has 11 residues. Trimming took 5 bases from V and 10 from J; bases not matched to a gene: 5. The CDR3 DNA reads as TGTGCCAGCAGCCGGGACAGCCGCCAGTACTTC. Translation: CASSRDSRQYF.

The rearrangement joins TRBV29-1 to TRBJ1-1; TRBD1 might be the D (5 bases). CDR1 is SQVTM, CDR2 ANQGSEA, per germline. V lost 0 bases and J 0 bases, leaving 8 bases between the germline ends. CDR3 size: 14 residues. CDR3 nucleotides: TGCAGCGTTGAAGACAGGGCTATGAACACTGAAGCTTTCTTT. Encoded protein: CSVEDRAMNTEAFF. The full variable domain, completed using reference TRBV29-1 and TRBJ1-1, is SAVISQKPSRDICQRGTSLTIQCQVDSQVTMMFWYRQQPGQSLTLIATANQGSEATYESGFVIDKFPISRPNLTFSTLTVSNMSPEDSSIYLCSVEDRAMNTEAFFGQGTRLTVV.

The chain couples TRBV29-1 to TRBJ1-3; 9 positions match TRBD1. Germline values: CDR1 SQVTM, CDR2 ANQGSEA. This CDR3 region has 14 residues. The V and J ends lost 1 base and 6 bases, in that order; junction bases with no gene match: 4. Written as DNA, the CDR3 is TGCAGCGTTGAAGGACAGGGGGGAGAAAACACCATATATTTT. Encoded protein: CSVEGQGGENTIYF.

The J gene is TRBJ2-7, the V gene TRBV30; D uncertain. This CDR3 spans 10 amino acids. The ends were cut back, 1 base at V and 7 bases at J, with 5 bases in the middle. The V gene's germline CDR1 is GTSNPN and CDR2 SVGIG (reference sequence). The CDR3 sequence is CAWSGPEQYF. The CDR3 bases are TGTGCCTGGAGTGGCCCGGAGCAGTACTTC. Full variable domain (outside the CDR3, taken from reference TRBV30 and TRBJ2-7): SQTIHQWPATLVQPVGSPLSLECTVEGTSNPNLYWYRQAAGRGLQLLFYSVGIGQISSEVPQNLSASRPQDRQFILSSKKLLLSDSGFYLCAWSGPEQYFGPGTRLTVT.

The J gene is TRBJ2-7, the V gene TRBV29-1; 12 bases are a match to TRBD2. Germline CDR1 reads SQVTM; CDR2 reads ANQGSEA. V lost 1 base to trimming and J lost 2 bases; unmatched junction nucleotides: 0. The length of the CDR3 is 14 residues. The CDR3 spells CSVEGLAGAYEQYF. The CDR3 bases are TGCAGCGTTGAAGGACTAGCGGGAGCCTACGAGCAGTACTTC.